These 10 T cell receptor beta chains were all obtained from the same sample, sequenced in a study of PD-L1 blockade in urothelial cancer. Clones were sequenced by immunoSEQ multiplex PCR, and TCRdb holds only the in-frame ones, with some missing. The table has 30,000 to 35,000 clones, approximately 82% seen once. This material consisted of PBMCs, taken around atezolizumab (anti-PD-L1) treatment. The receptors come from a man aged 55 to 70 with urothelial cancer.

This clone came up once. The J gene is TRBJ2-2, the V gene TRBV7-6; TRBD2 agrees at 9 bases. CDR1 and CDR2 from the germline V gene are SGHVS and FNYEAQ. The J segment lost 3 bases and the V segment lost 5 bases, leaving 16 bases of the junction unmatched. CDR3 length: 19 residues. CDR3 protein: CASSPRVGGGAIDTGELFF. The CDR3 nucleotides are TGTGCCAGCAGCCCCAGGGTTGGCGGGGGGGCCATTGACACCGGGGAGCTGTTTTTT.

This clone appeared once. The CDR3 spells CASSLNNIIADTQYF. CDR3 bases: TGTGCCAGCAGCTTGAACAATATAATTGCAGATACGCAGTATTTT. V and J are TRBV5-8 and TRBJ2-3; D is uncertain. Looked up from germline, CDR1 is SGHTS and CDR2 is YDEGEE. Deletions cut 1 base from V and 4 bases from J, with 13 bases between. This CDR3 comprises 15 residues. Using reference TRBV5-8 and TRBJ2-3 for the parts outside the CDR3, the full variable domain is EAGVTQSPTHLIKTRGQQATLRCSPISGHTSVYWYQQALGLGLQFLLWYDEGEERNRGNFPPRFSGRQFPNYSSELNVNALELEDSALYLCASSLNNIIADTQYFGPGTRLTVL.

This clone was counted between two and nine times. This chain connects TRBV5-1 to TRBJ2-7, with TRBD2 matching 10 bases. The germline CDR1 and CDR2 sequences are SGHRS and YFSETQ. This CDR3 spans 15 amino acids. V lost 0 bases and J lost 7; bases outside the gene matches: 7. CDR3: CASSLVASGSGEQYF. The CDR3 region has the DNA TGCGCCAGCAGCTTGGTGGCTAGCGGGAGCGGTGAGCAGTACTTC.

This sequence joins TRBV9 and TRBJ1-2; TRBD1 agrees at 9 bases. V gave up 0 bases and J gave up 3 bases; unmatched junction bases: 9. The CDR3 covers 17 residues. CDR1 and CDR2 (germline): SGDLS, YYNGEE. The CDR3 loop is CASSVVDRGRMDYGYTF. The CDR3 nucleotides are TGTGCCAGCAGCGTAGTGGACAGGGGAAGGATGGACTATGGCTACACCTTC.

CDR3 DNA: TGTGCCAGCAGTTTATACGGGACAGGGGAAGATACGCAGTATTTT. Translation: CASSLYGTGEDTQYF. The chain combines TRBV6-5 with TRBJ2-3; 10 nucleotides line up with TRBD1. Germline V gives CDR1 MNHEY, CDR2 SVGAGI. The CDR3 is 15 residues long. V shed 4 bases, J shed 5 bases, and the junction held 6 bases outside the gene matches.

This rearrangement joins TRBV5-6 to TRBJ1-4; 7 bases line up with TRBD1. This CDR3 spans 15 amino acids. The germline V gene has CDR1 SGHDT and CDR2 YYEEEE. J lost 4 bases, V lost 4 bases, and 7 bases had no gene match. CDR3 loop: CASSQEQGLNEKLFF. In nucleotides, the CDR3 is TGTGCCAGCAGCCAGGAACAGGGGCTTAATGAAAAACTGTTTTTT.

The V and J genes are TRBV5-1 and TRBJ2-1, with TRBD1 identical over 8 bases. Germline CDR1 SGHRS, CDR2 YFSETQ. V dropped 3 bases and J dropped 0; count of bases not matched to a gene: 8. The CDR3 covers 17 residues. The CDR3 sequence: CASSSTAGGSSYNEQFF. In nucleotides, the CDR3 is TGCGCCAGCAGCTCTACAGCAGGGGGCAGCTCCTACAATGAGCAGTTCTTC.

The rearrangement links TRBV4-1 to TRBJ2-3; D perhaps matches TRBD1 (5 bases). This CDR3 region has 15 residues. The ends were cut back, 1 base at V and 2 bases at J, with 10 bases in the middle. Germline lookup yields CDR1 MGHRA and CDR2 YSYEKL. CDR3 bases: TGCGCCAGCAGCCAAGCCCCAGGGTACACAGATACGCAGTATTTT. Its protein is CASSQAPGYTDTQYF.

The CDR3 spells CASSQETRNTEAFF. CDR3 sequence (DNA): TGCGCCAGCAGCCAAGAAACGCGGAACACTGAAGCTTTCTTT. V gene TRBV4-1 combines with J gene TRBJ1-1; D gene uncertain. The CDR3 runs 14 residues. Trimming shortened V by 0 bases and J by 1 base, and 6 bases separated the two germline ends. The V gene's germline CDR1 is MGHRA and CDR2 YSYEKL.

This chain connects TRBV5-4 to TRBJ1-1; 7 bases align to TRBD1. This CDR3 is 14 amino acids long. Germline values: CDR1 SGHNT, CDR2 YYREEE (reference sequence). Unmatched junction bases numbered 13, after V lost 6 bases and J lost 8 bases. As DNA, the CDR3 is TGTGCCAGCACCCCCAACCCTCGGGACAGCGAAGCTTTCTTT. It yields the protein CASTPNPRDSEAFF.